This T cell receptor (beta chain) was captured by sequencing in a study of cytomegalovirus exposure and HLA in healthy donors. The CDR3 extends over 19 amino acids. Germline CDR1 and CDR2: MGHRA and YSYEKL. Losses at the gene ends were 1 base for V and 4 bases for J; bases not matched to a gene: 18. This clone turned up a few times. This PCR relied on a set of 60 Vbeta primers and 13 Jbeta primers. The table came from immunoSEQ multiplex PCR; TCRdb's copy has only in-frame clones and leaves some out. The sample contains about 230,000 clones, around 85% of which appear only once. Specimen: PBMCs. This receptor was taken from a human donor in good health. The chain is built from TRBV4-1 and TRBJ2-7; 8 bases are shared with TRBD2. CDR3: CASSQVVGDFAGGVYEQYF. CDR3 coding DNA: TGCGCCAGCAGCCAAGTCGTAGGGGACTTCGCGGGAGGTGTGTACGAGCAGTACTTC.